The present TCR beta chain was sequenced within a study of shared clonotypes between healthy human individuals. Using immunoSEQ multiplex PCR, the repertoire was profiled, and TCRdb retains in-frame clones only, with some absent. The table shows millions of clones, with approximately 93% occurring only once. The V gene's germline CDR1 is MNHEY and CDR2 SMNVEV (reference sequence). This CDR3 has 14 residues. V shed 2 bases, J shed 7 bases, and the junction held 2 bases outside the gene matches. A remark on this clone: Its cognate antigen is unknown.

General study points: The low donor count limited represented genetic and exposure-history diversity. In general, naive subsets displayed greater estimated richness than memory subsets did.

This chain connects TRBV27 to TRBJ2-4; 10 bases match TRBD2. The sample was naive CD4+ T cells from PBMCs. The subset here: CD45RA+ positively selected. The sequence came from a young man in good health. Some clones in this sample may be carry-over from other donors' samples. Here the CDR3 reads CASSLSGRANIQYF. DNA for the CDR3: TGTGCCAGCAGTTTAAGCGGGAGGGCGAACATTCAGTACTTC.